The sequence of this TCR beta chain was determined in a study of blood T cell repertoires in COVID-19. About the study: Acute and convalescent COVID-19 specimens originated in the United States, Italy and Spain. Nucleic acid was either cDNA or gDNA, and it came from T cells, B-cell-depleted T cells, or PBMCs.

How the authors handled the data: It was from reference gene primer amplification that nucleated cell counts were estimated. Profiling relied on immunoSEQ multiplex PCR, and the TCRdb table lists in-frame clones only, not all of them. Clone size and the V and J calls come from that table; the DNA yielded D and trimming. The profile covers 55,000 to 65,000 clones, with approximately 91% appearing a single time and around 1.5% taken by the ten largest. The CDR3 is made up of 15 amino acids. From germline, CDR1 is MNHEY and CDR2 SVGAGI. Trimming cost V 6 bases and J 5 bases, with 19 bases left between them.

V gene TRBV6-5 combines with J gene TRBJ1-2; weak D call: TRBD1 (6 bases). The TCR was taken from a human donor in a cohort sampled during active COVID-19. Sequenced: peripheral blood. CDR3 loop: CASRPIDRNLYGYTF. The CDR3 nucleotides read TGTGCCAGCAGACCGATCGACAGGAACCTATATGGCTACACCTTC.